Listed below are T cell receptor beta chains from one sample, sequenced in a study of shared clonotypes between healthy human individuals. Profiling relied on immunoSEQ multiplex PCR, and the TCRdb table lists in-frame clones only, not all of them. The sample holds more than 600,000 clones, 90% to 95% seen once. Sequenced material: naive CD8+ T cells sorted from blood. The receptor source for this set is a man aged 25 to 40 in good health. Each CDR3 is given with its conserved first and last residue. Fields, in order: D gene, J gene, V gene, clone size, CDR3 protein, CDR3 DNA. The D gene is left open where the match is weak. Where a row states a size, it is once, few, many or the class of an expanded clone; other rows omit it.

TRBD1 | TRBJ2-7 | TRBV5-1 | NA | CASRPTGTYEQYF | TGCGCCAGCAGACCGACAGGGACCTACGAGCAGTACTTC
NA | TRBJ2-6 | TRBV13 | NA | CASSFQGSGANVLTF | TGTGCCAGCAGCTTTCAAGGGTCTGGGGCCAACGTCCTGACTTTC
TRBD1 | TRBJ1-5 | TRBV6-5 | once | CASRLRPGQNQPQHF | TGTGCCAGCAGACTTCGACCGGGACAGAATCAGCCCCAGCATTTT
TRBD2 | TRBJ2-2 | TRBV6-6 | NA | CASRPRGGAGELFF | TGTGCCAGCAGACCCCGGGGGGGTGCCGGGGAGCTGTTTTTT
TRBD1 | TRBJ2-1 | TRBV7-8 | NA | CASSLDRSYNEQFF | TGTGCCAGCAGCTTGGACAGGAGCTACAATGAGCAGTTCTTC
NA | TRBJ2-1 | TRBV29-1 | NA | CSFPLADYNEQFF | TGCAGCTTTCCCTTAGCGGACTACAATGAGCAGTTCTTC
NA | TRBJ2-1 | TRBV4-3 | NA | CASSQEGGNYNEQFF | TGCGCCAGCAGCCAAGAGGGCGGGAACTACAATGAGCAGTTCTTC
NA | TRBJ2-1 | TRBV2 | once | CASSEPLNDNEQFF | TGTGCCAGCAGTGAACCCCTCAATGACAATGAGCAGTTCTTC
NA | TRBJ2-1 | TRBV4-3 | NA | CASSQDVPSAYNEQFF | TGCGCCAGCAGCCAAGATGTGCCTAGCGCCTACAATGAGCAGTTCTTC
NA | TRBJ2-7 | TRBV4-1 | NA | CASSLQGEGYEQYF | TGCGCCAGCAGTCTACAGGGGGAGGGCTACGAGCAGTACTTC
TRBD1 | TRBJ2-1 | TRBV4-3 | NA | CASSQVIQGSHRNEQFF | TGCGCCAGCAGCCAAGTCATACAGGGGAGTCATCGCAATGAGCAGTTCTTC
NA | TRBJ2-3 | TRBV14 | NA | CASSQTRTSSTDTQYF | TGTGCCAGCAGCCAAACCCGGACTTCTAGCACAGATACGCAGTATTTT
NA | TRBJ2-7 | TRBV7-8 | NA | CASTGGPISEQYF | TGTGCCAGCACCGGCGGACCAATTTCCGAGCAGTACTTC
NA | TRBJ2-5 | TRBV7-2 | NA | CASSLEGSGTYGQETQYF | TGTGCCAGCAGCTTAGAAGGCAGCGGTACCTACGGCCAAGAGACCCAGTACTTC
TRBD2 | TRBJ2-3 | TRBV5-4 | NA | CASSEIGTSGRGTDTQYF | TGTGCCAGCAGCGAGATCGGGACTAGCGGGAGAGGTACAGATACGCAGTATTTT
NA | TRBJ2-5 | TRBV12-5 | NA | CASGLEGGETQYF | TGTGCTAGTGGTTTGGAAGGGGGGGAGACCCAGTACTTC
NA | TRBJ2-7 | TRBV2 | few | CASSTSGEQYF | TGTGCCAGCAGTACGAGTGGCGAGCAGTACTTC
NA | TRBJ2-7 | TRBV4-3 | NA | CASSQDGQGSSYEQYF | TGCGCCAGCAGCCAAGACGGGCAGGGGAGCTCCTACGAGCAGTACTTC
TRBD2 | TRBJ2-3 | TRBV10-3 | NA | CATQGTSGRAADTQYF | TGTGCCACCCAAGGGACTAGCGGGAGGGCCGCGGATACGCAGTATTTT
NA | TRBJ1-1 | TRBV4-2 | NA | CASSQEWRMMNTEAFF | TGTGCCAGCAGCCAAGAATGGCGGATGATGAACACTGAAGCTTTCTTT
NA | TRBJ1-2 | TRBV6-6 | NA | CASENENYGYTF | TGTGCCAGTGAGAACGAGAACTATGGCTACACCTTC
NA | TRBJ2-2 | TRBV19 | NA | CASAGRDANTGELFF | TGTGCCAGTGCAGGGCGGGACGCGAACACCGGGGAGCTGTTTTTT
NA | TRBJ2-1 | TRBV7-9 | NA | CASSFDAGWNEQFF | TGTGCCAGCAGCTTCGACGCGGGATGGAATGAGCAGTTCTTC
TRBD1 | TRBJ1-1 | TRBV27 | NA | CASSIRQGGTEAFF | TGTGCCAGCAGTATACGACAGGGGGGCACTGAAGCTTTCTTT
NA | TRBJ2-1 | TRBV6-6 | NA | CASSAEQFF | TGTGCCAGCAGTGCCGAGCAGTTCTTC
TRBD1 | TRBJ2-3 | TRBV11-2 | NA | CASSFVGQSTDTQYF | TGTGCCAGCAGCTTCGTGGGACAGAGCACAGATACGCAGTATTTT
TRBD2 | TRBJ2-1 | TRBV29-1 | NA | CSVGISKAGVGPSYNEQFF | TGCAGCGTGGGGATTTCCAAAGCGGGAGTGGGACCCTCCTACAATGAGCAGTTCTTC
NA | TRBJ2-5 | TRBV7-9 | NA | CASSLKGIKETQYF | TGTGCCAGCAGCTTAAAGGGTATTAAGGAGACCCAGTACTTC
NA | TRBJ2-2 | TRBV10-1 | NA | CASSDRGPGSGAYTGELFF | TGCGCCAGCAGTGATCGTGGACCCGGGAGCGGAGCCTACACCGGGGAGCTGTTTTTT
TRBD1 | TRBJ1-1 | TRBV14 | NA | CASSQDAGGRGEAFF | TGTGCCAGCAGCCAAGATGCAGGGGGCAGAGGTGAAGCTTTCTTT
NA | TRBJ2-1 | TRBV27 | NA | CASSYRGRGGNEQFF | TGTGCCAGCAGTTACCGGGGGCGCGGGGGCAATGAGCAGTTCTTC
TRBD2 | TRBJ2-1 | TRBV18 | NA | CASSPIKGLADYNEQFF | TGTGCCAGCTCACCGATAAAGGGACTAGCGGATTACAATGAGCAGTTCTTC
TRBD2 | TRBJ2-2 | TRBV7-6 | NA | CASSLGTSLNTGELFF | TGTGCCAGCAGCCTTGGGACTAGCTTGAACACCGGGGAGCTGTTTTTT